These 17 T cell receptor beta chains originate from one sample sequenced in a study of spatial heterogeneity in lung cancer. Sample time point: sample taken at primary tumor resection. Unsorted samples of tumor, nontumor lung or frozen PBMC had their whole RNA sequenced. TCRdb fed the 5' RACE reads into MiXCR, producing one record per CDR3 protein. The table shows about 8,600 distinct CDR3 sequences, with roughly 4.5% occurring only once. Source: PBMCs, taken at surgery. All receptors come from a male donor with early-stage non-small cell lung cancer.

In its sample, this clonotype was seen a few times. A library made for alpha chains picked up this beta chain off target, so its size means little. The chain has TRBV11-3 and TRBJ2-3, with unresolved D. Trimming cost V 1 base and J 2 bases, with 4 bases left between them. CDR3 length equals 13 residues. Looked up from germline, CDR1 is SGHNT and CDR2 is YENEEA. The CDR3 coding sequence is TGTGCCAGCAGCTTAGTCAACACAGATACGCAGTATTTT. It specifies CASSLVNTDTQYF.

At least ten counts were recorded for this clonotype. This beta chain slipped into a library made for alpha chains as a stray read, so its size is not meaningful. V usage is TRBV4-1 and J usage is TRBJ2-3, with 9 nucleotides matching TRBD1. Germline V gives CDR1 MGHRA, CDR2 YSYEKL. J gave up 3 bases and V 4 bases, and 2 bases lay outside the gene matches. The CDR3 loop spans 14 amino acids. CDR3 in DNA: TGCGCCAGCAGCCTTGGGACAGGGACAGATACGCAGTATTTT. Its protein is CASSLGTGTDTQYF.

This clonotype was seen ten or more times. This beta chain is an unintended read in a library built for alpha chains; its size means little. The chain carries TRBV13 and TRBJ2-3; TRBD1 might be the D (5 bases). V was clipped by 4 bases and J by 6 bases, with 5 bases between them. The CDR3 extends over 11 amino acids. Germline assignment: CDR1 PRHDT and CDR2 FYEKMQ (reference sequence). CDR3 bases: TGTGCCAGCAGCTACAGGGATACGCAGTATTTT. It yields the protein CASSYRDTQYF. Full variable domain (remainder filled in from reference TRBV13 and TRBJ2-3): AAGVIQSPRHLIKEKRETATLKCYPIPRHDTVYWYQQGPGQDPQFLISFYEKMQSDKGSIPDRFSAQQFSDYHSELNMSSLELGDSALYFCASSYRDTQYFGPGTRLTVL.

In its sample, this clonotype was seen many times. This beta chain came through as a stray read in a library set up for alpha chains, and its size says little. The chain is built from TRBV10-1 and TRBJ1-1, with 7 bases identical to TRBD1. This CDR3 region has 17 residues. After removal of 0 bases from V and 1 base from J, the junction contained 8 bases not matched to a gene. CDR1 and CDR2 (germline): WNHNN, SYGVQD (reference sequence). Here the CDR3 DNA reads TGCGCCAGCAGTGAGTCGAGAAGGGGGCGGACGAACACTGAAGCTTTCTTT. This encodes CASSESRRGRTNTEAFF.

In its sample, this clonotype ranks as medium-sized. The library was built for alpha chains, so this beta chain is an off-target read and its size means little. The V gene is TRBV7-9, the J gene TRBJ1-2; D gene uncertain. CDR3 length equals 15 residues. V was cut by 5 bases and J by 4 bases, with 17 bases left in between. In germline, CDR1 is SEHNR, CDR2 FQNEAQ (reference sequence). CDR3 sequence (DNA): TGTGCCAGCAGCCGTAAAGCGAGTCAGCTCTATGGCTACACCTTC. Amino acids: CASSRKASQLYGYTF.

This clonotype was counted many times. This beta chain came through as a stray read in a library set up for alpha chains, and its size says little. The chain combines TRBV2 with TRBJ2-5; D is possibly TRBD2 (5 bases). This CDR3 region has 14 residues. Trimming took 4 bases from V and 1 from J, leaving 10 bases between them. Germline V CDR1 and CDR2: SNHLY, FYNNEI. CDR3 protein: CASSGERLQETQYF. The CDR3 DNA is TGTGCCAGCAGTGGGGAGCGCCTCCAAGAGACCCAGTACTTC.

This clonotype was found many times. For a library built for alpha chains, this beta chain is a stray read; little rests on its size. The V and J genes are TRBV11-2 and TRBJ2-2; a possible D gene is TRBD1 (5 bases). The V and J ends lost 2 bases and 8 bases respectively, with 12 bases between them. From germline, CDR1 is SGHAT and CDR2 FQNNGV. CDR3 length: 14 amino acids. The CDR3 DNA sequence: TGTGCCAGCAGCTTAAAAAGGGGTATGGGGGAGCTGTTTTTT. Translated: CASSLKRGMGELFF.

This clonotype came up many times. The size of this beta chain means little, since it is a stray read in a library made for alpha chains. The J gene is TRBJ1-2, the V gene TRBV27; tentatively, D is TRBD1 (5 bases). CDR3 length: 12 amino acids. Trimming removed 6 bases at V and 8 bases at J, with 13 bases between. Germline-derived CDR1 and CDR2 are MNHEY and SMNVEV (reference sequence). CDR3 coding DNA: TGTGCCAGCAGCCCTGAGGGGTGGGGCTACACCTTC. This gives the protein CASSPEGWGYTF.

Many counts were recorded for this clonotype. For a library built for alpha chains, this beta chain is a stray read; little rests on its size. V and J are TRBV7-8 and TRBJ2-6; tentative D call: TRBD1 (6 bases). The CDR3 has 14 residues. Looked up from germline, CDR1 is SGHVS and CDR2 is FQNEAQ. V lost 5 bases, J lost 5 bases, and 10 bases lay in between. The CDR3 region is CASSLRDRANVLTF. CDR3 bases: TGTGCCAGCAGCCTCCGGGACAGGGCCAACGTCCTGACTTTC.

On this clonotype: The library was designed around alpha chains, so this beta chain is a stray read whose abundance carries little weight. This chain uses TRBV19 with TRBJ2-1; 7 nucleotides line up with TRBD2. Trimming at V came to 6 bases and at J to 6 bases, leaving 8 bases not matched to a gene. This CDR3 is built from 14 residues. The germline CDR1 and CDR2 sequences are LNHDA and SQIVND (reference sequence). The CDR3 protein is CASSARASGNEQFF. In nucleotides, the CDR3 is TGTGCCAGTAGCGCCAGGGCTAGCGGCAATGAGCAGTTCTTC.

This clonotype was recorded at least ten times. Little can be read into the size of this beta chain, an off-target read in a library designed for alpha chains. This sequence joins TRBV13 and TRBJ2-3, with 11 bases that match TRBD2. The CDR3 extends over 16 amino acids. V trimming: 5 bases; J trimming: 5 bases; junction bases outside the gene matches: 9. Germline V gene sequence: CDR1 PRHDT, CDR2 FYEKMQ (reference sequence). This CDR3 reads CASSIRIAGGRDTQYF. For the CDR3, the DNA is TGTGCCAGCAGCATACGAATAGCGGGGGGGCGAGATACGCAGTATTTT.

This clonotype has ten or more counts. A library prepared for alpha chains yielded this beta chain as an off-target read; its size is of little meaning. The chain combines TRBV4-3 with TRBJ1-4, with D tentatively TRBD1 (5 bases). With 0 bases removed from V and 8 bases from J, the gap between germline ends came to 16 bases. CDR3 size: 16 residues. The germline V gene encodes CDR1 LGHNA and CDR2 YSLEER. CDR3 in amino acids: CASSQDFRGRREKLFF. Here the CDR3 DNA reads TGCGCCAGCAGCCAAGATTTCCGGGGCCGGCGGGAAAAACTGTTTTTT.

There are a few counts of this clonotype. Since the library was made to target alpha chains, this beta chain is a stray read and its abundance is not meaningful. The J gene is TRBJ1-5, the V gene TRBV5-6; 11 nucleotides match TRBD1. V lost 4 bases and J lost 7; bases outside the gene matches: 1. Germline V gene data show CDR1 as SGHDT and CDR2 as YYEEEE. This CDR3 has 13 amino acids. The CDR3 DNA reads TGTGCCAGCAGCGGGACAGGGGGACAGCCCCAGCATTTT. Its protein product is CASSGTGGQPQHF.

There are many counts of this clonotype. Little can be read into the size of this beta chain, an off-target read in a library designed for alpha chains. V is TRBV10-2 and J is TRBJ2-6; D unclear. Germline values: CDR1 WSHSY, CDR2 SAAADI. This CDR3 spans 15 amino acids. The germline V and J ends were trimmed by 10 bases and 0 bases, with 13 bases remaining between them. The CDR3 DNA is TGCGCCATCAGCCAAGAGTTCTCTGGGGCCAACGTCCTGACTTTC. This sequence encodes CAISQEFSGANVLTF.

This clonotype was observed a handful of times. For a library built for alpha chains, this beta chain is a stray read; little rests on its size. This chain links TRBV7-2 with TRBJ1-1, with 7 bases lining up with TRBD1. The CDR3 length is 15 residues. The V gene's germline CDR1 is SGHTA and CDR2 FQGNSA. The junction had 4 bases not matched to a gene; V was cut back by 1 base and J by 2 bases. The CDR3 bases are TGTGCCAGCAGCTTAGGGGGACAGCTAAACACTGAAGCTTTCTTT. Its protein product is CASSLGGQLNTEAFF.

As for this clonotype: Because this beta chain is a stray read in a library intended to capture alpha chains, its abundance should not be given much weight. The chain joins TRBV5-4 to TRBJ2-7; D is possibly TRBD2 (6 bases). The V end lost 0 bases, the J end lost 2 bases, and 9 bases lay between the germline ends. CDR1 is SGHNT and CDR2 is YYREEE in the germline V gene (reference sequence). The CDR3 sequence is 14 residues long. The CDR3 reads CASSLGGAPYEQYF. The DNA for the CDR3 is TGTGCCAGCAGCTTGGGCGGGGCCCCCTACGAGCAGTACTTC.

Remarks on this clonotype: This beta chain came through as a stray read in a library set up for alpha chains, and its size says little. The chain employs TRBV30 and TRBJ1-4, with unresolved D. Trimming removed 3 bases from V and 7 bases from J, with 12 bases in between. The CDR3 has 13 residues. CDR1 and CDR2 (germline): GTSNPN, SVGIG (reference sequence). CDR3 protein: CAWRKMGSEKLFF. CDR3 DNA: TGTGCCTGGAGGAAGATGGGAAGTGAAAAACTGTTTTTT. Filled out from reference TRBV30 and TRBJ1-4, the complete variable domain reads SQTIHQWPATLVQPVGSPLSLECTVEGTSNPNLYWYRQAAGRGLQLLFYSVGIGQISSEVPQNLSASRPQDRQFILSSKKLLLSDSGFYLCAWRKMGSEKLFFGSGTQLSVL.